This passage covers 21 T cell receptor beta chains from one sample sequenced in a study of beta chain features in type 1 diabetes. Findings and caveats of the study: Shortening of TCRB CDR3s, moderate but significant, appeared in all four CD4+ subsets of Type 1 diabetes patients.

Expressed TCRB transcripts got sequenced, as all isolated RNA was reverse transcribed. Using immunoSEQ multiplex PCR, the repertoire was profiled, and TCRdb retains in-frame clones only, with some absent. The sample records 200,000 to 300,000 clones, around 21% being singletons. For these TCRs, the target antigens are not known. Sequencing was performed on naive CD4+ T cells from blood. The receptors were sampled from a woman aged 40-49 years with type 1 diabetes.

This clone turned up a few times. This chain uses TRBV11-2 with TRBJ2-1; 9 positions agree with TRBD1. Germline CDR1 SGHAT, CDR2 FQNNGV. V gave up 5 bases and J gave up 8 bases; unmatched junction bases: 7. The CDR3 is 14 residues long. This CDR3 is CASSPQQGAYEQFF. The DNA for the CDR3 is TGTGCCAGCAGCCCCCAACAGGGGGCCTATGAGCAGTTCTTC.

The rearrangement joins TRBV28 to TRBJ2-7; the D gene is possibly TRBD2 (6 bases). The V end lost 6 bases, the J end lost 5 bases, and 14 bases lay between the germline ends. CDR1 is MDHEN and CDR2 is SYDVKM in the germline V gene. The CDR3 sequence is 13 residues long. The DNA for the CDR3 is TGTGCCAGCAGCCCGGGTGGAGGGAACGAGCAGTACTTC. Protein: CASSPGGGNEQYF.

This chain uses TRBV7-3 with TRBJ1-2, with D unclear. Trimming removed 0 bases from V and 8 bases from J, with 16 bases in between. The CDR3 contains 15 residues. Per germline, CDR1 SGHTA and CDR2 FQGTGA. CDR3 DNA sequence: TGTGCCAGCAGCTTAACGACCTTCGACTATCGCGGCTACACCTTC. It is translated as CASSLTTFDYRGYTF.

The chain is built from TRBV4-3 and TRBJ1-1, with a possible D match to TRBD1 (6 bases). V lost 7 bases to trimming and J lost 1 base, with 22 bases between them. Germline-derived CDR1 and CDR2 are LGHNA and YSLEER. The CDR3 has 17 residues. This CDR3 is CASTAKSQGSENTEAFF. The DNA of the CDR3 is TGCGCCAGCACCGCCAAGTCGCAGGGGAGTGAGAACACTGAAGCTTTCTTT.

This CDR3 is CATSRDAGSYYEQYF. CDR3 in DNA: TGTGCCACCAGCAGAGATGCGGGCAGTTACTACGAGCAGTACTTC. The J gene is TRBJ2-7, the V gene TRBV15; a possible D gene is TRBD2 (5 bases). Trimming took 0 bases from V and 3 from J, leaving 12 bases between them. The CDR3 runs to 15 residues. CDR1 is LNHNV, CDR2 YYDKDF, per germline (reference sequence).

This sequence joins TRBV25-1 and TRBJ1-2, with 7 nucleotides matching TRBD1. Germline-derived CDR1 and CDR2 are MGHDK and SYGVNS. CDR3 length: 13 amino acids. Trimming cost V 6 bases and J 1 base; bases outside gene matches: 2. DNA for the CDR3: TGTGCCAGCAGCCGGGACAGTAACTATGGCTACACCTTC. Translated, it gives CASSRDSNYGYTF.

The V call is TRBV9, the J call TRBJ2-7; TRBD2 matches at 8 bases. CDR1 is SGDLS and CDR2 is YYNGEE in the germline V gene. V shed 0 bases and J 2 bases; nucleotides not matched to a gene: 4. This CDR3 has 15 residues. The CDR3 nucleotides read TGTGCCAGCAGCGTAGCCAGCGGGGGTACCTACGAGCAGTACTTC. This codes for CASSVASGGTYEQYF.

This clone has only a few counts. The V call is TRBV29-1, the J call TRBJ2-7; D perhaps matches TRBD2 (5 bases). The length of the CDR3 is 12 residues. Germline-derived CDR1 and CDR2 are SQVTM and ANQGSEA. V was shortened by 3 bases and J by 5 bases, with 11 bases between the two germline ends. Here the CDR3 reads CSVDSPEDEQYF. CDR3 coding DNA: TGCAGCGTTGATTCTCCGGAGGACGAGCAGTACTTC.

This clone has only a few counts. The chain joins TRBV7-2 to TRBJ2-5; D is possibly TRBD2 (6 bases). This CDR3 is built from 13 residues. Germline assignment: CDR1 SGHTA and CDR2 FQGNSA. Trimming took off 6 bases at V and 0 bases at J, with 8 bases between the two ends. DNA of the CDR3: TGTGCCAGCAGTTCGGGAGACCAAGAGACCCAGTACTTC. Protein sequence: CASSSGDQETQYF.

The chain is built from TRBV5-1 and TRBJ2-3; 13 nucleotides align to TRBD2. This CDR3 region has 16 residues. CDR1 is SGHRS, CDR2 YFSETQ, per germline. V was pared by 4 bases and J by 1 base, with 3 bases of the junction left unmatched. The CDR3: CASSPGTSGGTDTQYF. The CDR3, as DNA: TGCGCCAGCAGCCCAGGGACTAGCGGGGGCACAGATACGCAGTATTTT.

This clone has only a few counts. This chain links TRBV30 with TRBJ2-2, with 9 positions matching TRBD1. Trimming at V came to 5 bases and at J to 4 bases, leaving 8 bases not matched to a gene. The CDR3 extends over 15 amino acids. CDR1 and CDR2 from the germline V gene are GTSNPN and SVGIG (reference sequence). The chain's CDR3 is CAWALGDRATGELFF. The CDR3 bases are TGTGCCTGGGCCTTGGGGGACAGGGCCACCGGGGAGCTGTTTTTT.

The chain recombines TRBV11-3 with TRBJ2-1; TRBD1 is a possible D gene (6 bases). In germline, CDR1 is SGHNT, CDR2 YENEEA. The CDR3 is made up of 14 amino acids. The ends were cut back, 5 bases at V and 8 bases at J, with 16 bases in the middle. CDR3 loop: CASSRGHYLDEQFF. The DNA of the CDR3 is TGTGCCAGCAGCCGGGGACACTACCTAGATGAGCAGTTCTTC.

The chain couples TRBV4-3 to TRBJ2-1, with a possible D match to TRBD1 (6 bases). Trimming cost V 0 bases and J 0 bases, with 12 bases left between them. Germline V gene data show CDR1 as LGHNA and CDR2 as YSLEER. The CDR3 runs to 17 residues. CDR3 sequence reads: CASSQDLRGSSYNEQFF. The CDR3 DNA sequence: TGCGCCAGCAGCCAAGATCTCAGGGGCAGCTCCTACAATGAGCAGTTCTTC.

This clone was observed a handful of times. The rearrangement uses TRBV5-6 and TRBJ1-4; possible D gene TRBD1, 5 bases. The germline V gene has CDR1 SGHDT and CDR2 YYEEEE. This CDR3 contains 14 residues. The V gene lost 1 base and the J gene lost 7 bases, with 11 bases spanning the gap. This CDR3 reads CASSLRGVAEKLFF. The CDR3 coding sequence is TGTGCCAGCAGCTTGCGGGGGGTTGCTGAAAAACTGTTTTTT.

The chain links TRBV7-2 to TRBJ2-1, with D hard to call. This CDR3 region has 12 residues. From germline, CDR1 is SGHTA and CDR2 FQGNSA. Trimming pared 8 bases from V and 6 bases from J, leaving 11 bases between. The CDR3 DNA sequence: TGTGCCAGCGCCCGGAGTGGCAATGAGCAGTTCTTC. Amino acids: CASARSGNEQFF.

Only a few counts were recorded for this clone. Here the CDR3 DNA reads TGTGCCAGCGGGGGTACAGGGAAGGGGTATGGCTACACCTTC. It is translated as CASGGTGKGYGYTF. The chain joins TRBV27 to TRBJ1-2; maybe TRBD1 (6 bases). The ends were cut back, 8 bases at V and 5 bases at J, with 18 bases in the middle. This CDR3 is 14 amino acids long. The germline V gene has CDR1 MNHEY and CDR2 SMNVEV (reference sequence).

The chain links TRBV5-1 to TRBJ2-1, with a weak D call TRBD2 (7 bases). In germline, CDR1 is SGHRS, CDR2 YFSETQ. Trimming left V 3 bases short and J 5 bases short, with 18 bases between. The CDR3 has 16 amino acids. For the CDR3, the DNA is TGCGCCAGCAGCTGGGGTAGGGCGGGGGCGAACAATGAGCAGTTCTTC. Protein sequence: CASSWGRAGANNEQFF.

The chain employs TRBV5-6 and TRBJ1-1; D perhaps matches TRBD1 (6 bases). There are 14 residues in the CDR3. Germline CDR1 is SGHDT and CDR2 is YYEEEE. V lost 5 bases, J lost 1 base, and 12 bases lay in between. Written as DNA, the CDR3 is TGTGCCAGCAGTTATGGACAGCCGAACACTGAAGCTTTCTTT. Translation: CASSYGQPNTEAFF.

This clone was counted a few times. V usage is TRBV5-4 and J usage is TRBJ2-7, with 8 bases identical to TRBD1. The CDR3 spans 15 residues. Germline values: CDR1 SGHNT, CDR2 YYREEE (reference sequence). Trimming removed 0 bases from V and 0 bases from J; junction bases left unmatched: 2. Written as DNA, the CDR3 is TGTGCCAGCAGCTTGGCTGGACAGGGCTCCTACGAGCAGTACTTC. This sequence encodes CASSLAGQGSYEQYF.

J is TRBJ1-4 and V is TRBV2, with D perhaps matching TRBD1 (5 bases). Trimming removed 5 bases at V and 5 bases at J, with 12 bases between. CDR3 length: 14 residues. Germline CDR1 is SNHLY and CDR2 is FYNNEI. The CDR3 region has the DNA TGTGCCAGCAGTTCCCAGGGATCCAATGAAAAACTGTTTTTT. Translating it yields CASSSQGSNEKLFF.

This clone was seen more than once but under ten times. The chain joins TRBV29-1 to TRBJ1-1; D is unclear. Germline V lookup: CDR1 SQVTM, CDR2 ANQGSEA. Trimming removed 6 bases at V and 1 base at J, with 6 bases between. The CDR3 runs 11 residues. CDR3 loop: CSVAPNTEAFF. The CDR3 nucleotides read TGCAGCGTAGCCCCGAACACTGAAGCTTTCTTT.